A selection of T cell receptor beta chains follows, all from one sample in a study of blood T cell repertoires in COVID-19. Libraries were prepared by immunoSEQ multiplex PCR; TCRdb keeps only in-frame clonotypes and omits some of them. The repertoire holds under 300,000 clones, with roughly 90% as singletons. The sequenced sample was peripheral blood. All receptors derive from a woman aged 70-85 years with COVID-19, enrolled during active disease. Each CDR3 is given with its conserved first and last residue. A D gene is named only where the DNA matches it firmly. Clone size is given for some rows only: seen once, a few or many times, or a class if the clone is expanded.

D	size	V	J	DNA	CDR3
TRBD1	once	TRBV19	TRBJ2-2	TGTGCCAGTACCTATGACAGGGCCAACACCGGGGAGCTGTTTTTT	CASTYDRANTGELFF
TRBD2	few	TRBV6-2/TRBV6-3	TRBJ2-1	TGTGCCAGCAGTTACGATGGGACTAGCCTTGAGCAGTTCTTC	CASSYDGTSLEQFF
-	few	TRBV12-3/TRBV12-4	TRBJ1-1	TGTGCCAGCAGTTTAGCGAGGGCTGAAGCTTTCTTT	CASSLARAEAFF
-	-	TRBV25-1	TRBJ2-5	TGTGCCAGCAGTGAGAGTCCGGGGGAGACCCAGTACTTC	CASSESPGETQYF
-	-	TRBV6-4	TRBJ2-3	TGTGCCAGCAGTGATTTCGGACTGAGCACAGATACGCAGTATTTT	CASSDFGLSTDTQYF
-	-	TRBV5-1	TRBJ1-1	TGCGCCAGCAGCACGGACAGCCCGGGACGGACTGAAGCTTTCTTT	CASSTDSPGRTEAFF
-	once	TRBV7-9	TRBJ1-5	TGTGCCAGCAGCTTAGCGTCGGGGTCGGATCAGCCCCAGCATTTT	CASSLASGSDQPQHF
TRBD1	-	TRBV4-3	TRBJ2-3	TGCGCCAGCAGCCACGGGACAGGAGCCACAGATACGCAGTATTTT	CASSHGTGATDTQYF
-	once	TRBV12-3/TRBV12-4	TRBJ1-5	TGTGCCAGCAGTTTTGCAGGGAATCAGCCCCAGCATTTT	CASSFAGNQPQHF
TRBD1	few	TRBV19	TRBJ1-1	TGTGCCAGTAGTTTATCCATACCCGGGACAGGAAGGAATGAAGCTTTCTTT	CASSLSIPGTGRNEAFF
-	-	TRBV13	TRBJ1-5	TGTGCCAGCTCTGCGGGACGAAGCAATCAGCCCCAGCATTTT	CASSAGRSNQPQHF
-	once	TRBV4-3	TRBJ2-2	TGCGCCAGCAGCCAAGATTCGGAGCGGAACCCGAACACCGGGGAGCTGTTTTTT	CASSQDSERNPNTGELFF
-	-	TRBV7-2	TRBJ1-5	TGTGCCAGCAGCTTCGGGGTACAGCCCCAGCATTTT	CASSFGVQPQHF
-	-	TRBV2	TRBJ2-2	TGTGCCAGCAGATTCCCAGGGACCGGGGAGCTGTTTTTT	CASRFPGTGELFF
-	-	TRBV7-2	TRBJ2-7	TGTGCCAGCAGCTACGACACCTACGAGCAGTACTTC	CASSYDTYEQYF
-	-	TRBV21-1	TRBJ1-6	TGTGCCAGCAGCGAACGACCGGGACAGGGGTTTTCACCCCTCCACTTT	CASSERPGQGFSPLHF
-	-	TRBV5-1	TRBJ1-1	TGCGCCAGCAGCCTAACCACTGAAGCTTTCTTT	CASSLTTEAFF
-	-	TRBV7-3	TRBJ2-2	TGTGCCAGCAGCTCCCGAGGGGGGACAGCCAACACCGGGGAGCTGTTTTTT	CASSSRGGTANTGELFF
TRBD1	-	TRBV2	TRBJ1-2	TGTGCCAGCAGTGAGCAGGGGGGAGGCTATGGCTACACCTTC	CASSEQGGGYGYTF
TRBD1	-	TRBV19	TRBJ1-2	TGTGCCAGTAGTAGAACAGGGACAGTCTATGGCTACACCTTC	CASSRTGTVYGYTF
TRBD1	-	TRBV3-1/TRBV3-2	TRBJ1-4	TGTGCCAGCAGCCAAGGGACAGGGGGTGAAAAACTGTTTTTT	CASSQGTGGEKLFF
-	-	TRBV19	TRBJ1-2	TGTGCCAGTAGTGTCAACTCAGGGGACTATGGCTACACCTTC	CASSVNSGDYGYTF
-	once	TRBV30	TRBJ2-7	TGTGCCTGGACCTCGGCCGGGGATGCCTACGAGCAGTACTTC	CAWTSAGDAYEQYF
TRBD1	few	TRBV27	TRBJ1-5	TGTGCCAGCAGTCCTGCTCACAGGGGTAATCAGCCCCAGCATTTT	CASSPAHRGNQPQHF
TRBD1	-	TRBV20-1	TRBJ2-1	TGCAGTGCGAGACAGGGTGGGCAGTTCTTC	CSARQGGQFF
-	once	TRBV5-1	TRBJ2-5	TGCGCCAGCAGAGAGGCGATTATCCCTTTACAAGAGACCCAGTACTTC	CASREAIIPLQETQYF
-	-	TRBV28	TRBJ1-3	TGTGCCAGCACCCGTACAGGGACTGGAAACACCATATATTTT	CASTRTGTGNTIYF
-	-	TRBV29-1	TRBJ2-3	TGCAGCGTTGGACTTGACGATACGCAGTATTTT	CSVGLDDTQYF
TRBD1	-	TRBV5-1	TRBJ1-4	TGCGCCAGCAGCTTGCAACAGGGGACTAATGAAAAACTGTTTTTT	CASSLQQGTNEKLFF
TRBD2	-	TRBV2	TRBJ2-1	TGTGCCAGCACGGGACTAGCGGGGGGGAAATTGGGCGGTGAGCAGTTCTTC	CASTGLAGGKLGGEQFF
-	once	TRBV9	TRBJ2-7	TGTGCCAGCAGCCCCTCCGGACAAATTTTCTACGAGCAGTACTTC	CASSPSGQIFYEQYF
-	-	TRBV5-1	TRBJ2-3	TGCGCCAGCAGCCGGAGGGGACAGCCCACAGATACGCAGTATTTT	CASSRRGQPTDTQYF
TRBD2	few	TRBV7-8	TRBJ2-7	TGTGCCAGCAGCTTAAGCCGGGGGGAAACCTACGAGCAGTACTTC	CASSLSRGETYEQYF
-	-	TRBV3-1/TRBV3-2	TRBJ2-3	TGTGCCAGCAGCACCCATCGAGGCTACACAGATACGCAGTATTTT	CASSTHRGYTDTQYF
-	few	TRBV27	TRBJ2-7	TGTGCCAGCAGTTTTGAAGGCAGGGCCTCCTACGAGCAGTACTTC	CASSFEGRASYEQYF
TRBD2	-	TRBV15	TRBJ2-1	TGTGCCGCCCCTGACCCCCGACTAGCGGGTGGTAATGAGCAGTTCTTC	CAAPDPRLAGGNEQFF
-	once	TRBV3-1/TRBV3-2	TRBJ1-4	TGTGCCAGCAGCCAACAGGGCGCTAATGAAAAACTGTTTTTT	CASSQQGANEKLFF
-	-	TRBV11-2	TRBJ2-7	TGTGCCAGCAGCTTAGTAGACTATTCCTACGAGCAGTACTTC	CASSLVDYSYEQYF
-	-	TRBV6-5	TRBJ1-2	TGTGCCAGCAGTTCACAGGGATCCTATGGCTACACCTTC	CASSSQGSYGYTF
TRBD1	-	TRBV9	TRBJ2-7	TGTGCCAGCAGCCCTACCAGGACAGGGGCTAAAGAGCAGTACTTC	CASSPTRTGAKEQYF
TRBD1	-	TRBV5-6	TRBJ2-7	TGTGCCAGCAGCGTTGCTCGACAGGGCCACGAGCAGTACTTC	CASSVARQGHEQYF
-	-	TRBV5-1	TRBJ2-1	TGCGCCAGCAGCTTGGAGGAGGGCCCCCAGTTCTTC	CASSLEEGPQFF
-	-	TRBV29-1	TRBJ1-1	TGCAGCGTAAGTTTTCTCAGGGACTACACTGAAGCTTTCTTT	CSVSFLRDYTEAFF
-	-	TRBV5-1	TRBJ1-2	TGCGCCAGCAGCTTGGCCAATGTAGGCAGGGTGGAATCGGAAGGCTACACCTTC	CASSLANVGRVESEGYTF
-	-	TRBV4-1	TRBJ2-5	TGCGCCAGCAGCCCTTTACTTGCGGAGACCCAGTACTTC	CASSPLLAETQYF
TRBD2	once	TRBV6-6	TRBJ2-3	TGTGCCAGCAGTTACTCAACTAGCGGGGGAGATACGCAGTATTTT	CASSYSTSGGDTQYF
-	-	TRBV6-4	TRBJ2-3	TGTGCCAGCAGTGACCCGGGACTTGGCACAGATACGCAGTATTTT	CASSDPGLGTDTQYF
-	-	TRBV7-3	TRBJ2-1	TGTGCCAGCAGCTTAGCGGGCGACATTACGGAGCAGTTCTTC	CASSLAGDITEQFF
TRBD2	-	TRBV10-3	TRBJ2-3	TGTGCCATCAGTGAGTTTCAGCGGGGGGGCACAGATACGCAGTATTTT	CAISEFQRGGTDTQYF
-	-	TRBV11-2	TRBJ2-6	TGTGCCAGCAGCTTAGGGGCGGGCGGGGACGATGGGGCCAACGTCCTGACTTTC	CASSLGAGGDDGANVLTF
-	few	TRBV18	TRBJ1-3	TGTGCCAGCTCACCCAACTCTGGAAACACCATATATTTT	CASSPNSGNTIYF
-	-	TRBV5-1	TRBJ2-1	TGCGCCAGCAGCATCCAGGGTGGCGATGAGCAGTTCTTC	CASSIQGGDEQFF